This record concerns one TCR beta chain sequence. The sample is drawn from a study of blood T cell repertoires in COVID-19. Libraries were prepared by immunoSEQ multiplex PCR; TCRdb keeps only in-frame clonotypes and omits some of them. The repertoire holds about 180,000 clones, more than 75% seen once, with approximately 15% in the top ten. After removal of 7 bases from V and 11 bases from J, the junction contained 11 bases not matched to a gene. Germline-derived CDR1 and CDR2 are MNHEY and SVGAGI. The CDR3 contains 14 residues. Donors were grouped by their self-reported clinical history. The clonotype comes from a man aged 55 to 70 who had been exposed to COVID-19. The V gene is TRBV6-5, the J gene TRBJ1-4; 9 positions match TRBD1. Input material: PBMCs or T cells enriched from blood (not recorded which). DNA for the CDR3: TGTGCCAGCAACCTACAGGGGGCGCGGGAGAAACTGTTTTTT. Its protein product is CASNLQGAREKLFF.